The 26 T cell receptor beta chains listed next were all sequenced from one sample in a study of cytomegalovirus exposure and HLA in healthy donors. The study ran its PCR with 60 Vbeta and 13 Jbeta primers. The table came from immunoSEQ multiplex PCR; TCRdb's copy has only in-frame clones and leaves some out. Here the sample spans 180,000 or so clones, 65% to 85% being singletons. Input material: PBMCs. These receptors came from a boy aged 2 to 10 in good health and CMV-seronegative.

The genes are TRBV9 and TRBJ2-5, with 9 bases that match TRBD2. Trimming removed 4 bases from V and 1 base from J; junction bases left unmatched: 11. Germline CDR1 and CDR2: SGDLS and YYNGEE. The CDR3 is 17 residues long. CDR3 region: CASSLPARGGVQETQYF. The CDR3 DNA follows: TGTGCCAGCAGCCTCCCCGCACGCGGGGGGGTCCAAGAGACCCAGTACTTC.

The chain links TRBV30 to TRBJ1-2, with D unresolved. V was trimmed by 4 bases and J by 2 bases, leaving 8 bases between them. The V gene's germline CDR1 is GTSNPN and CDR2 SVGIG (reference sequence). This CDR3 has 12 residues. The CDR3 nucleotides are TGTGCCTGGAAGGACTGGAACTATGGCTACACCTTC. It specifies CAWKDWNYGYTF.

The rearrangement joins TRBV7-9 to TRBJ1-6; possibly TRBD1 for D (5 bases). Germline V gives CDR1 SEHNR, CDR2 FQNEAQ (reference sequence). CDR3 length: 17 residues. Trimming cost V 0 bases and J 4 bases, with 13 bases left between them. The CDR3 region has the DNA TGTGCCAGCAGCTTAGCGGGGGGTGGTGAGTATAATTCACCCCTCCACTTT. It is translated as CASSLAGGGEYNSPLHF.

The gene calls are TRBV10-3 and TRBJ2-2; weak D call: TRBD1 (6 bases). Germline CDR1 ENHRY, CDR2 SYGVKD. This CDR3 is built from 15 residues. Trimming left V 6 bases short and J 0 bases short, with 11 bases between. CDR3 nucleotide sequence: TGTGCCATCAGCCGAGGACAGTCGAACACCGGGGAGCTGTTTTTT. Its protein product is CAISRGQSNTGELFF.

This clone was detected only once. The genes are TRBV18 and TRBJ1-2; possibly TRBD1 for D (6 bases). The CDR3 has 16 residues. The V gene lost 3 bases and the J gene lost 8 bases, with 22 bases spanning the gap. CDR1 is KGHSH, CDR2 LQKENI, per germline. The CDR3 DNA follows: TGTGCCAGCTCACCTGAACAGGGCCCCTCAGGGTGGGGCTACACCTTC. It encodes CASSPEQGPSGWGYTF.

CDR3 amino acids: CATAPLDRAADTQYF. DNA for the CDR3: TGCGCCACCGCGCCCCTCGACAGGGCGGCAGATACGCAGTATTTT. V gene TRBV23-1 combines with J gene TRBJ2-3, with 7 bases identical to TRBD1. TRBV23-1 is filed as an ORF, its function uncertain. The CDR3 totals 15 residues. Trimming cost V 10 bases and J 4 bases; bases outside gene matches: 14.

This CDR3 is CASSPEGQTYNEQFF. Here the CDR3 DNA reads TGTGCCAGCAGCCCAGAGGGACAAACTTACAATGAGCAGTTCTTC. The V call is TRBV7-9, the J call TRBJ2-1, with D perhaps matching TRBD1 (6 bases). CDR1 is SEHNR, CDR2 FQNEAQ, per germline (reference sequence). The CDR3 consists of 15 residues. V was cut by 5 bases and J by 4 bases, with 15 bases left in between.

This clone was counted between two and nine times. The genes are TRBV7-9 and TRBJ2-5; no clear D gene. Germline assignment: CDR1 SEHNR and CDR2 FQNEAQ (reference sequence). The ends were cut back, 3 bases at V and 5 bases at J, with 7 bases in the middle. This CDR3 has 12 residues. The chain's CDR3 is CASSLQLETQYF. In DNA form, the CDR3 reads TGTGCCAGCAGCTTGCAGTTGGAGACCCAGTACTTC.

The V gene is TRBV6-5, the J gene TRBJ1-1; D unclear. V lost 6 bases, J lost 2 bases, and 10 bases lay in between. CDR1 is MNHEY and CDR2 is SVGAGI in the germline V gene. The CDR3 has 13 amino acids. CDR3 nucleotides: TGTGCCAGCAGCTCCAATCTAAACACTGAAGCTTTCTTT. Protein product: CASSSNLNTEAFF.

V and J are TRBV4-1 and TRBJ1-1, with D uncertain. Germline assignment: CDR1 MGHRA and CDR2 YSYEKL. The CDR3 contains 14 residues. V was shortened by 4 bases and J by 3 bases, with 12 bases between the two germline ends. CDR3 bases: TGCGCCAGCAGCCCTTTTGGCGGCGACACTGAAGCTTTCTTT. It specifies CASSPFGGDTEAFF.

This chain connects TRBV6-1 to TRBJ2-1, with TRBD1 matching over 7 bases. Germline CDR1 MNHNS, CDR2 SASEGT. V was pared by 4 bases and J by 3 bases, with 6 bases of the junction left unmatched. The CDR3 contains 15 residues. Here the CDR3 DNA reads TGTGCCAGCAGTGTCCGGGCAGGGGGCTACAATGAGCAGTTCTTC. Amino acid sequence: CASSVRAGGYNEQFF.

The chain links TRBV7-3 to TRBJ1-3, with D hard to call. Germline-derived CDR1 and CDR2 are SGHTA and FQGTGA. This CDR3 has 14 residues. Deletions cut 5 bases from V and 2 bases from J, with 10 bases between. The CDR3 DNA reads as TGTGCCAGCAGCCAAGGAGGGACTGGAAACACCATATATTTT. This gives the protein CASSQGGTGNTIYF.

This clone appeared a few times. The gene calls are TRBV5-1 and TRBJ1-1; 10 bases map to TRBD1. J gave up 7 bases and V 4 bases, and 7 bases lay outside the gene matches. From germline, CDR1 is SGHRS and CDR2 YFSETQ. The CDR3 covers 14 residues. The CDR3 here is CASSIQTGGGEAFF. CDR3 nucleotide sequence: TGCGCCAGCAGCATCCAGACAGGGGGCGGTGAAGCTTTCTTT.

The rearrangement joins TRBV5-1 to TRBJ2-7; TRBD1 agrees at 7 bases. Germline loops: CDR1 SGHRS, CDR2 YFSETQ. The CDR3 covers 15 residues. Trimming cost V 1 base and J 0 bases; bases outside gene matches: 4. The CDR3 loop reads CASSLNRDSSYEQYF. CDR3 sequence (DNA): TGCGCCAGCAGCTTGAACAGGGACAGCTCCTACGAGCAGTACTTC.

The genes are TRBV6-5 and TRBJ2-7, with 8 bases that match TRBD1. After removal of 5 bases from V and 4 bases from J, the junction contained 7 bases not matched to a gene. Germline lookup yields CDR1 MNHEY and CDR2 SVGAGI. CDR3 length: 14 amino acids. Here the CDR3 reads CASSPRGHVYEQYF. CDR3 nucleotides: TGTGCCAGCAGTCCCAGGGGGCACGTGTACGAGCAGTACTTC.

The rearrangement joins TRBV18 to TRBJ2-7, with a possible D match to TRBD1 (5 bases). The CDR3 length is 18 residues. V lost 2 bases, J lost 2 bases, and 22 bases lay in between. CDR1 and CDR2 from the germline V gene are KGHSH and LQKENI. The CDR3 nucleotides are TGTGCCAGCTCACCATTCATTTATAGGGGCCATACGCCCTACGAGCAGTACTTC. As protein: CASSPFIYRGHTPYEQYF.

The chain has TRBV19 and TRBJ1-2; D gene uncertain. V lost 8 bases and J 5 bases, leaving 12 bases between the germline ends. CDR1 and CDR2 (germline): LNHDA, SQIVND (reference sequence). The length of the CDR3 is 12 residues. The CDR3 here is CASAGGPYGYTF. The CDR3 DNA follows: TGTGCCAGTGCGGGTGGCCCGTATGGCTACACCTTC.

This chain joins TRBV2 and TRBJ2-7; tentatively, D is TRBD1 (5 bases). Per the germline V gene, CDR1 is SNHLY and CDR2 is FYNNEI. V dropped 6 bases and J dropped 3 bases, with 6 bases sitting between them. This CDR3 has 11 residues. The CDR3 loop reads CASRGVYEQYF. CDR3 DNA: TGTGCCAGCAGAGGGGTCTACGAGCAGTACTTC.

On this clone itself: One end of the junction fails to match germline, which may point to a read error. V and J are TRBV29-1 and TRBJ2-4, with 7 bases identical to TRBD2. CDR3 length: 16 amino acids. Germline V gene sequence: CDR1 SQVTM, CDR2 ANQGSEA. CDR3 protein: CSVALGGGDDGNSQYF. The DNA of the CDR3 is TGCAGCGTTGCGCTGGGGGGAGGGGACGATGGAAACAGTCAGTACTTC.

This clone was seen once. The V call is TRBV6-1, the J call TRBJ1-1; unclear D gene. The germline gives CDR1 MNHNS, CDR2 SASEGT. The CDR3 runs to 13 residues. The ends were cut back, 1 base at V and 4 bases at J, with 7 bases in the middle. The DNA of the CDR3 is TGTGCCAGCAGTGAAGTTTACGGCACTGAAGCTTTCTTT. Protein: CASSEVYGTEAFF.

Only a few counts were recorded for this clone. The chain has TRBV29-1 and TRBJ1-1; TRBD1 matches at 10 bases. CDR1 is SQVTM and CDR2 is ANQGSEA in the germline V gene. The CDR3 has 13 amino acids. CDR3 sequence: CSGQGEVNTEAFF. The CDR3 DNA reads TGCAGTGGACAGGGGGAGGTGAACACTGAAGCTTTCTTT.

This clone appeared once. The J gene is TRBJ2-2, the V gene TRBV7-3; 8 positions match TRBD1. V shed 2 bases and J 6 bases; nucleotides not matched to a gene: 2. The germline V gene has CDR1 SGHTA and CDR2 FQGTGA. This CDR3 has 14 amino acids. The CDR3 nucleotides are TGTGCCAGCAGCTTACAGGGGGCGGCCGGGGAGCTGTTTTTT. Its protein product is CASSLQGAAGELFF. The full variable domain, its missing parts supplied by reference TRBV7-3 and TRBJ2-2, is GAGVSQTPSNKVTEKGKYVELRCDPISGHTALYWYRQSLGQGPEFLIYFQGTGAADDSGLPNDRFFAVRPEGSVSTLKIQRTERGDSAVYLCASSLQGAAGELFFGEGSRLTVL.

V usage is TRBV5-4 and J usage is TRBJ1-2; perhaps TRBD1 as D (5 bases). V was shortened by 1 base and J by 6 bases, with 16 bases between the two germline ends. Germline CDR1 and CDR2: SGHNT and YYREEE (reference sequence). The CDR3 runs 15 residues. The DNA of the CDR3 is TGTGCCAGCAGCTTGTGGGGGGACCCGGGACATGGCTACACCTTC. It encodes CASSLWGDPGHGYTF.

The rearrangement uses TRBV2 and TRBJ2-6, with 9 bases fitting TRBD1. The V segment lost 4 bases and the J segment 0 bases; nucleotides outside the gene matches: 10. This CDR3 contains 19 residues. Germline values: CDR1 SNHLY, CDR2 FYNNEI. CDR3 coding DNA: TGTGCCAGCAGTGTTCCTCCGGGACAGGGACTCTCTGGGGCCAACGTCCTGACTTTC. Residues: CASSVPPGQGLSGANVLTF.

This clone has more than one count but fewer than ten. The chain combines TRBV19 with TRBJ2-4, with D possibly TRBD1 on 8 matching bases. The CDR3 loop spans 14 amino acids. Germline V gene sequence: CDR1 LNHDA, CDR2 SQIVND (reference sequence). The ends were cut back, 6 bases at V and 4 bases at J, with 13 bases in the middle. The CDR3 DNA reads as TGTGCCAGTAGCGTACAGGGGGGGAAAAACATTCAGTACTTC. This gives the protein CASSVQGGKNIQYF. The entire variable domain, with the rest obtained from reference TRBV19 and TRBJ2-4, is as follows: DGGITQSPKYLFRKEGQNVTLSCEQNLNHDAMYWYRQDPGQGLRLIYYSQIVNDFQKGDIAEGYSVSREKKESFPLTVTSAQKNPTAFYLCASSVQGGKNIQYFGAGTRLSVL.

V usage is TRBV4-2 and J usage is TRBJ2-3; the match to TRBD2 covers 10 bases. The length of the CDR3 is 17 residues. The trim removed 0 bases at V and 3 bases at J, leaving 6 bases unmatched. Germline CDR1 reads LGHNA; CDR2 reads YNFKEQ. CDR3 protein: CASSQDSGGAGTDTQYF. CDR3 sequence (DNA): TGTGCCAGCAGCCAAGACAGCGGGGGGGCAGGGACAGATACGCAGTATTTT.